The clone carrying this T cell receptor (beta chain) was seen only a few times. The antigen is undetermined. RNA transcripts yielded amplified TCR beta CDR3 regions. The HTBI primer set drove a first-round RT-PCR of the TCR CDR3. TCRdb called the multiplex PCR reads again in MiXCR, with one record for every CDR3 protein. The sample yields about 290,000 distinct CDR3 sequences, approximately 17% seen once. This CDR3 has 16 residues. V was cut by 0 bases and J by 4 bases, with 14 bases left in between. The germline CDR1 and CDR2 sequences are SGHRS and YFSETQ. Graves' hyperthyroidism showing no ophthalmopathy progression within 18 months was considered stable. Exclusion criteria comprised uncontrolled infection, other autoimmune disease, pregnancy or lactation. This sample is drawn from a study of T cells in Graves' hyperthyroidism and ophthalmopathy. Study results and limitations: Researchers found most expanded thyroid clonotypes above 0.001 in blood as well.

Sample: blood. The TCR sequence derives from a man aged 25 to 40 with Graves' hyperthyroidism. The chain uses TRBV5-1 and TRBJ1-3; a weak D match, TRBD1 (6 bases). The CDR3 region is CASSLGLGGPGNTIYF. DNA of the CDR3: TGCGCCAGCAGCTTGGGACTGGGGGGGCCAGGAAACACCATATATTTT.